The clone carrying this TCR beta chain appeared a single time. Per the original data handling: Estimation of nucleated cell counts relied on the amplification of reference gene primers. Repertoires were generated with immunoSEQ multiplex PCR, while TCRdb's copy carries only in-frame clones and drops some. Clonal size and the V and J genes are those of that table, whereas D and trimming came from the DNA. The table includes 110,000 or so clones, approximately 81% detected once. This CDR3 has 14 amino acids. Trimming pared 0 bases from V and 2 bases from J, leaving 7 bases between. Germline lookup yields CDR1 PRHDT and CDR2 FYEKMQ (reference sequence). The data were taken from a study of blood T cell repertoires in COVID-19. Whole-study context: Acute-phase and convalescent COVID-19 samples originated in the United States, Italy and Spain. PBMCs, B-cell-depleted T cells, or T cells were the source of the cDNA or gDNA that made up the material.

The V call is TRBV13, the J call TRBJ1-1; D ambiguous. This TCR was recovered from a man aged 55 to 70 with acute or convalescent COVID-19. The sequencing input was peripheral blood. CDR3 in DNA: TGTGCCAGCAGCTTAGGTCCGGGAAACACTGAAGCTTTCTTT. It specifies CASSLGPGNTEAFF.